This TCR beta chain was recovered during a study of blood T cell repertoires in COVID-19. Across the whole study: Both acute and convalescent COVID-19 samples were obtained from the United States, Italy and Spain.

Participants came from about 23 US areas, aged about 18 to 95 years. Participants' reported clinical history set cohort assignment. In the source study's methods: Nucleated cell counts were estimated from reference gene primer amplification. TCRdb keeps only in-frame clones here, not all; method: immunoSEQ multiplex PCR. V and J calls and clone size are those listed in that table; D and trimming were worked out from the DNA. The top ten clones hold approximately 5.2% of a sample with approximately 300,000 clones, around 86% of them seen once. Looked up from germline, CDR1 is MGHRA and CDR2 is YSYEKL. CDR3 length: 16 residues. With 3 bases clipped from V and 2 bases from J, the junction kept 7 bases outside the gene matches.

The sequenced sample was PBMCs or T cells enriched from blood (not recorded which). V and J are TRBV4-1 and TRBJ2-1; 7 positions agree with TRBD2. The origin of this receptor is a man aged 55 to 69 who had recovered from COVID-19. This CDR3 is CASSQSWGGTYNEQFF. In DNA, the CDR3 is TGCGCCAGCAGCCAGAGTTGGGGAGGGACCTACAATGAGCAGTTCTTC.